This T cell receptor beta chain was sequenced during a study of blood T cell repertoires in COVID-19 (dated by TCRdb to the early 2020s). Describing the broader study: Samples from collaborators originated in the United States, Italy and Spain and spanned both the acute and convalescent phases of COVID-19. The prospective study material was composed of cDNA or gDNA derived from T cells, B-cell-depleted T cells, or PBMCs. The repertoires were made available in a free public database intended to serve as a resource for research on the immune response to SARS-CoV-2. Samples were obtained from the ongoing ImmuneRACE study (first 160 participants) and from over 1,000 subjects provided by 6 global collaborators. Where available, HLA class I and class II types were obtained from metadata supplied by the sample provider rather than from assay-based typing. The dataset comprised deeply sampled blood TCRbeta repertoires from subjects exposed to, actively infected with, or recovered from COVID-19. Nearly every sample came with metadata listing a de-identified subject ID, COVID-19 status, age in years and sex.

Germline trimming amounts to 8 bases on V and 8 bases on J, with 11 as the count of junction bases outside the gene matches. From its cysteine to its phenylalanine, the CDR3 spans 14 amino acids. The entry retains the CDR3 DNA only, 42 bases that are in frame from base 1. From the germline V gene, CDR1 is MDHEN and CDR2 is SYDVKM. Participants in the prospective study were enrolled through a virtual design, were aged roughly 18 to 100 years, and lived in fewer than 30 United States geographic areas. To assign participants to cohorts, the prospective study relied on clinical history that participants themselves reported in a screening survey and a study questionnaire. Recovered participants in ImmuneRACE Cohort 3 were defined as having two consecutive negative NP/OP PCR tests, clearance from a healthcare professional, or resolution of symptoms. In the prospective study, mobile phlebotomists collected whole blood, serum and a nasopharyngeal or oropharyngeal swab from each participant. Prospective study participants could optionally give additional blood draws and questionnaires over an approximately two-month period. Before DNA extraction, blood samples from the prospective study were shipped at room temperature or frozen.

General conclusions and limits of the study: How much clinical and demographic metadata was included differed by source and by participant, and the metadata was provided uncurated.

Turning to this clone: Its antigen is still unknown. No base quality values were provided; no much bigger clone lies one nucleotide off.

TCRbeta CDR3 regions were amplified from genomic DNA by means of the immunoSEQ Assay, a bias-controlled multiplex PCR. The authors processed their data as follows. Nucleated cell counts per sample were estimated from amplification of reference gene primers within the assay. To quantify the absolute abundance of each unique TCRbeta CDR3 rearrangement, sequence reads were collapsed and filtered. For each sample, productive Simpson clonality was calculated as the square root of Simpson's diversity index over productive rearrangements. The source is immuneACCESS, and TCRdb retained only in-frame sequences with V and J called. Part of the clones is not carried over; for the studies checked, unresolved V genes explain less than half of this, and the remainder is unexplained. The V and J calls and clone size come from that table; D and trimming were worked out from the DNA. The sample data list about 120,000 clones, and about 83% of these were observed just once. The ten largest clones take up under 5% of the sample.

Sequenced input: PBMCs or T cells enriched from blood (not recorded which). The V and J genes are TRBV28 and TRBJ1-2; 10 central bases correspond to TRBD1. This clonotype originated in a woman aged 25 to 39 who had recovered from COVID-19. The DNA reads as follows: TGTGCCAGCGCAATCATGGACAGGGGGTTAGGCTACACCTTC. It translates as CASAIMDRGLGYTF.